Below, 32 T cell receptor beta chains from the same sample are listed, as sequenced in a study of blood T cell repertoires in COVID-19. Sequenced by immunoSEQ multiplex PCR; TCRdb stores in-frame clones only, minus some. The sample has about 120,000 clones; 78% are singletons. Specimen: peripheral blood. These receptors were collected from a man between 65 and 85 years old with acute or convalescent COVID-19.

This chain uses TRBV5-1 with TRBJ2-1, with 8 bases fitting TRBD2. Germline lookup yields CDR1 SGHRS and CDR2 YFSETQ. V shed 4 bases and J 10 bases; nucleotides not matched to a gene: 10. This CDR3 is 14 amino acids long. The CDR3 region has the DNA TGCGCCAGCAGCAAAGGGACTAGGGTCTTGGAGCAGTTCTTC. It codes for CASSKGTRVLEQFF.

The rearrangement joins TRBV27 to TRBJ1-5, with TRBD1 matching over 9 bases. Trimming cost V 2 bases and J 11 bases; bases outside gene matches: 10. Germline V CDR1 and CDR2: MNHEY, SMNVEV (reference sequence). This CDR3 is built from 15 residues. This chain's CDR3 is CASSLNGGTGRSQHF. Here the CDR3 DNA reads TGTGCCAGCAGTTTAAATGGGGGGACAGGGCGATCCCAGCATTTT.

The genes are TRBV18 and TRBJ1-1, with TRBD1 as a possible D gene (5 bases). CDR3 length equals 14 residues. CDR1 and CDR2 (germline): KGHSH, LQKENI. Trimming took 4 bases from V and 2 from J, leaving 11 bases between them. This CDR3 reads CASSQSGYNTEAFF. DNA for the CDR3: TGTGCCAGCTCACAATCAGGGTATAACACTGAAGCTTTCTTT.

This chain's CDR3 is CASSYSARSIQYF. CDR3 sequence (DNA): TGTGCCAGCAGTTACTCCGCCAGAAGCATTCAGTACTTC. The rearrangement uses TRBV6-5 and TRBJ2-4; D unresolved. Trimming left V 0 bases short and J 9 bases short, with 9 bases between. The CDR3 sequence is 13 residues long. CDR1 and CDR2 (germline): MNHEY, SVGAGI.

This chain links TRBV6-4 with TRBJ2-3, with 14 positions matching TRBD2. With 6 bases clipped from V and 10 bases from J, the junction kept 9 bases outside the gene matches. Germline CDR1 is MRHNA and CDR2 is SNTAGT. The length of the CDR3 is 15 residues. The CDR3, as DNA: TGTGCCAGCAGCTCCGGGACTAGCGGGGGTGGGCCGCAGTATTTT. This sequence encodes CASSSGTSGGGPQYF.

The V gene is TRBV5-1, the J gene TRBJ2-7; perhaps TRBD1 as D (6 bases). The CDR3 is 15 residues long. With 3 bases removed from V and 5 bases from J, the gap between germline ends came to 18 bases. Germline CDR1 reads SGHRS; CDR2 reads YFSETQ. CDR3 residues: CASSSGQLLSHEQYF. CDR3 coding DNA: TGCGCCAGCAGCTCTGGACAGCTCCTAAGCCACGAGCAGTACTTC.

The V call is TRBV14, the J call TRBJ2-5; D might be TRBD2 (6 bases). This CDR3 region has 14 residues. Trimming took 0 bases from V and 7 from J, leaving 12 bases between them. In germline, CDR1 is SGHDN, CDR2 FVKESK. The CDR3: CASSQDIFGGTQYF. CDR3 DNA: TGTGCCAGCAGCCAAGACATTTTCGGGGGGACCCAGTACTTC.

The V gene is TRBV6-5, the J gene TRBJ1-5; D gene ambiguous. The V and J ends lost 5 bases and 2 bases respectively, with 10 bases between them. The CDR3 length is 14 residues. CDR1 and CDR2 from the germline V gene are MNHEY and SVGAGI. This chain's CDR3 is CASSRASGNQPQHF. The CDR3 DNA is TGTGCCAGCAGTCGTGCTTCGGGCAATCAGCCCCAGCATTTT.

The chain has TRBV11-3 and TRBJ2-7; 7 bases map to TRBD2. The ends lost 2 bases at V and 4 bases at J; junction bases unmatched: 8. Germline V gene lookup returns CDR1 SGHNT and CDR2 YENEEA. CDR3 size: 15 residues. CDR3: CASSLWDREEYEQYF. The DNA for the CDR3 is TGTGCCAGCAGCTTATGGGACCGGGAGGAGTACGAGCAGTACTTC.

There are a few counts of this clone. The chain joins TRBV9 to TRBJ2-1; 9 bases line up with TRBD2. The CDR3 runs to 16 residues. With V trimmed by 0 bases and J by 4 bases, 5 bases remained unmatched. Germline-derived CDR1 and CDR2 are SGDLS and YYNGEE. Written as DNA, the CDR3 is TGTGCCAGCAGCGTAGGGGGGACTAGCCCTTACAATGAGCAGTTCTTC. Residues: CASSVGGTSPYNEQFF. The variable domain in full, completed from reference TRBV9 and TRBJ2-1, reads DSGVTQTPKHLITATGQRVTLRCSPRSGDLSVYWYQQSLDQGLQFLIQYYNGEERAKGNILERFSAQQFPDLHSELNLSSLELGDSALYFCASSVGGTSPYNEQFFGPGTRLTVL.

This clone was counted only a few times. The chain uses TRBV10-3 and TRBJ1-1, with 9 bases that match TRBD1. Germline lookup yields CDR1 ENHRY and CDR2 SYGVKD. This CDR3 has 12 amino acids. Unmatched junction bases numbered 6, after V lost 11 bases and J lost 5 bases. The CDR3 nucleotides read TGTGCCGCGGGACAGGGTAGGACTGAAGCTTTCTTT. This translates into CAAGQGRTEAFF.

The chain combines TRBV11-2 with TRBJ1-2; no firm D call. CDR1 and CDR2 from the germline V gene are SGHAT and FQNNGV. The CDR3 is 15 residues long. The germline V and J ends were trimmed by 11 bases and 0 bases, with 19 bases remaining between them. CDR3 nucleotide sequence: TGTGCCGGCCACCCCATATCAGGTTCTAACTATGGCTACACCTTC. As protein: CAGHPISGSNYGYTF.

The chain links TRBV4-1 to TRBJ2-2, with D perhaps TRBD2 (5 bases). Germline V gives CDR1 MGHRA, CDR2 YSYEKL. The CDR3 is made up of 14 amino acids. Trimming shortened V by 0 bases and J by 4 bases, and 6 bases separated the two germline ends. The CDR3 DNA reads TGCGCCAGCAGCCAAGAAGGGAGCACCGGGGAGCTGTTTTTT. Translated: CASSQEGSTGELFF.

The chain employs TRBV30 and TRBJ1-5, with a weak D call TRBD1 (5 bases). CDR1 is GTSNPN and CDR2 is SVGIG in the germline V gene (reference sequence). V was clipped by 2 bases and J by 4 bases, with 21 bases between them. The CDR3 runs to 17 residues. CDR3 loop: CAWSPQWGEDPNQPQHF. The CDR3, as DNA: TGTGCCTGGAGTCCTCAGTGGGGCGAGGACCCAAATCAGCCCCAGCATTTT.

This chain links TRBV4-3 with TRBJ1-4; 7 positions agree with TRBD1. CDR3 size: 15 residues. The V gene end was trimmed by 4 bases and the J gene end by 1 base; junction bases not matched to a gene: 3. Germline V gene lookup returns CDR1 LGHNA and CDR2 YSLEER. The CDR3 DNA sequence: TGCGCCAGCAGCCTCCAGGGGGGAACTAATGAAAAACTGTTTTTT. It specifies CASSLQGGTNEKLFF.

This chain joins TRBV3-1 (or the pseudogene TRBV3-2) and TRBJ1-1, with TRBD1 as a possible D gene (6 bases). The germline V gene has CDR1 LGHDT and CDR2 YNNKEL (reference sequence). The CDR3 is 14 amino acids. Trimming removed 2 bases at V and 4 bases at J, with 11 bases between. The CDR3 DNA reads as TGTGCCAGCAGCCAACAGGGGTTCGGCACTGAAGCTTTCTTT. It yields the protein CASSQQGFGTEAFF.

This rearrangement joins TRBV7-8 to TRBJ1-5, with 8 positions matching TRBD1. In germline, CDR1 is SGHVS, CDR2 FQNEAQ. The CDR3 is made up of 13 amino acids. V was pared by 6 bases and J by 8 bases, with 6 bases of the junction left unmatched. The CDR3 nucleotides are TGTGCCAGCAGTCGGGACAGGTATGAGCCCCAGCATTTT. It yields the protein CASSRDRYEPQHF.

This rearrangement joins TRBV19 to TRBJ2-3; 7 nucleotides align to TRBD2. Unmatched junction bases numbered 11, after V lost 3 bases and J lost 8 bases. This CDR3 region has 15 residues. Looked up from germline, CDR1 is LNHDA and CDR2 is SQIVND (reference sequence). The CDR3 DNA is TGTGCCAGTAGTATCAGTCAGGCGGGGGTCGGTACGCAGTATTTT. Amino acids: CASSISQAGVGTQYF.

V and J are TRBV2 and TRBJ1-5; 8 bases fit TRBD1. This CDR3 has 12 residues. V shed 6 bases and J 13 bases; nucleotides not matched to a gene: 8. Germline V CDR1 and CDR2: SNHLY, FYNNEI. The CDR3 protein is CASSLGTGRQHF. DNA of the CDR3: TGTGCCAGCAGCCTTGGGACAGGACGGCAGCATTTT.

This clone was recorded only once. This sequence joins TRBV5-1 and TRBJ2-5; 9 positions agree with TRBD1. The CDR3 contains 16 residues. The V gene end was trimmed by 0 bases and the J gene end by 2 bases; junction bases not matched to a gene: 5. Germline V gene sequence: CDR1 SGHRS, CDR2 YFSETQ. CDR3 DNA: TGCGCCAGCAGCTTGGTCGGGACAGGGAAACAAGAGACCCAGTACTTC. Protein sequence: CASSLVGTGKQETQYF.

V is TRBV11-2 and J is TRBJ2-7, with D perhaps TRBD1 (5 bases). The V end lost 0 bases, the J end lost 3 bases, and 12 bases lay between the germline ends. In germline, CDR1 is SGHAT, CDR2 FQNNGV. The CDR3 consists of 15 residues. Here the CDR3 reads CASSLDRTRYYEQYF. CDR3 sequence (DNA): TGTGCCAGCAGCTTAGATAGGACAAGATACTACGAGCAGTACTTC.

The chain is built from TRBV7-2 and TRBJ2-3; 12 nucleotides line up with TRBD2. Trimming cost V 2 bases and J 6 bases; bases outside gene matches: 6. The germline V gene has CDR1 SGHTA and CDR2 FQGNSA. CDR3 length equals 16 residues. The CDR3 loop is CASSLLAGGPWDTQYF. For the CDR3, the DNA is TGTGCCAGCAGCTTACTAGCGGGGGGGCCTTGGGATACGCAGTATTTT.

The chain recombines TRBV4-1 with TRBJ1-6, with D tentatively TRBD1 (6 bases). The CDR3 has 18 residues. Germline V gives CDR1 MGHRA, CDR2 YSYEKL. Trimming took off 0 bases at V and 8 bases at J, with 20 bases between the two ends. The CDR3 is CASSQEQGWNAGYSPLHF. The CDR3 nucleotides are TGCGCCAGCAGCCAAGAACAGGGTTGGAATGCTGGTTATTCACCCCTCCACTTT.

This chain connects TRBV10-3 to TRBJ2-3; D uncertain. Trimming pared 3 bases from V and 5 bases from J, leaving 15 bases between. The CDR3 totals 15 residues. Looked up from germline, CDR1 is ENHRY and CDR2 is SYGVKD. CDR3 loop: CAISEQPSSLDTQYF. CDR3 bases: TGTGCCATCAGTGAACAGCCCAGCTCCCTAGATACGCAGTATTTT.

The gene calls are TRBV6-5 and TRBJ1-1; TRBD1 matches 9 bases. Germline CDR1 and CDR2: MNHEY and SVGAGI. The J segment lost 4 bases and the V segment lost 6 bases, leaving 6 bases of the junction unmatched. This CDR3 contains 14 residues. CDR3 DNA: TGTGCCAGCAGCTCGGGACAGGGTTCCACTGAAGCTTTCTTT. This translates into CASSSGQGSTEAFF.

The chain uses TRBV6-2 or TRBV6-3 and TRBJ1-2; D unclear. Trimming left V 6 bases short and J 4 bases short, with 18 bases between. The CDR3 has 15 residues. Germline CDR1 MNHEY, CDR2 SVGEGT. The CDR3, as DNA: TGTGCCAGCAGCAACTCCGCCGCGTTTACCTATGGCTACACCTTC. It specifies CASSNSAAFTYGYTF.

V is TRBV5-1 and J is TRBJ2-3, with 7 positions matching TRBD2. The V segment lost 2 bases and the J segment 3 bases; nucleotides outside the gene matches: 6. This CDR3 has 15 residues. Germline-derived CDR1 and CDR2 are SGHRS and YFSETQ. The CDR3 loop reads CASSFWGGSTDTQYF. Written as DNA, the CDR3 is TGCGCCAGCAGCTTCTGGGGGGGATCGACAGATACGCAGTATTTT.

The chain carries TRBV7-2 and TRBJ1-6, with D hard to call. From germline, CDR1 is SGHTA and CDR2 FQGNSA. The ends were cut back, 4 bases at V and 7 bases at J, with 14 bases in the middle. This CDR3 has 15 residues. This chain's CDR3 is CASSSQTPGNSPLHF. CDR3 sequence (DNA): TGTGCCAGCAGCTCCCAAACCCCGGGGAATTCACCCCTCCACTTT.

The chain couples TRBV15 to TRBJ1-2; 8 bases agree with TRBD1. The CDR3 extends over 14 amino acids. From germline, CDR1 is LNHNV and CDR2 YYDKDF (reference sequence). The junction had 5 bases not matched to a gene; V was cut back by 4 bases and J by 4 bases. CDR3: CATSTRTGSYGYTF. The CDR3 DNA is TGTGCCACCAGCACGCGGACAGGGTCCTATGGCTACACCTTC.

In nucleotides, the CDR3 is TGTGCCAGCAGTGAGCGGGACGGCACTGAAGCTTTCTTT. Translation: CASSERDGTEAFF. The rearrangement links TRBV12-3 or TRBV12-4 to TRBJ1-1; D perhaps matches TRBD1 (5 bases). The CDR3 runs to 13 residues. Deletions cut 5 bases from V and 4 bases from J, with 11 bases between.

This clone showed up just once. The chain joins TRBV19 to TRBJ2-7; 8 bases fit TRBD1. J was trimmed by 2 bases and V by 7 bases; bases with no gene match: 10. This CDR3 spans 15 amino acids. Germline CDR1 and CDR2: LNHDA and SQIVND (reference sequence). The CDR3 bases are TGTGCCAGTACCCCGGGGGCCAGGGGGCCCTACGAGCAGTACTTC. Translated, it gives CASTPGARGPYEQYF.

Only one count was recorded for this clone. This rearrangement joins TRBV6-2 or TRBV6-3 to TRBJ1-2; perhaps TRBD1 as D (6 bases). V lost 3 bases and J lost 3, with 11 bases in between. This CDR3 spans 14 amino acids. Germline loops: CDR1 MNHEY, CDR2 SVGEGT. Here the CDR3 DNA reads TGTGCCAGCAGTTATTACAGGGCAGACTATGGCTACACCTTC. This gives the protein CASSYYRADYGYTF.